The T cell receptor (beta chain) described here comes from a study of cytomegalovirus exposure and HLA in healthy donors (dated by TCRdb to between 2016 and 2019). Regarding the complete study: In an earlier analysis of roughly 500 of the donors, 250 to 350 Gb of sequence data and 117 million unique TCR beta sequences from about 190 million T cells were reported. To predict cytomegalovirus infection status, the study combined high-throughput TCR immunosequencing, statistical association of individual TCRs with disease status, and machine learning. In a later analysis, previously published TCR beta repertoires from 666 donors were re-analyzed and high-resolution HLA genotyping was added so that TCR occurrence patterns could be studied. The number of typed donors differed by locus: about 620-640 for A, B, C, DRB1 and DQB1; approximately 540 for DQA1; about 600 for DPA1; and around 490 for DPB1. Because of strong linkage in the cohort, 4 to 6 DR-DQ haplotypes were treated as single units for association and clustering. Every repertoire in the discovery cohort had been generated on one and the same sequencing platform. The study aimed to test whether signatures of past pathogen exposure could be identified by cataloging public T cell receptors. An earlier analysis of 587 of the donors used high-throughput TCR beta sequencing to judge whether each TCR beta V gene segment behaved as functional or pseudogenic. HLA typing included class I and class II loci at four-digit resolution. Donor age, sex, ethnicity and CMV serostatus were compiled alongside the repertoire data. Using immunosequencing, the study profiled T cell repertoires from 666 subjects and related those repertoires to cytomegalovirus serostatus. Roughly 300 gigabases of sequencing data and tens of millions of unique TCR sequences were included in an early release covering about 620 HLA-typed donors. Of the 398 genotyped donors, approximately 83% fell in the genetic ancestry cluster associated with self-reported Caucasian donors. Across around 400 genotyped donors of the cohort, an average of roughly 250,000 unique TCR beta nucleotide sequences per donor were sequenced, and approximately 17% of those sequences were non-productive. In the later analysis, no new phenotypic data were used to find candidate immune exposures; instead, reliance was placed on TCR beta sequences and their occurrence across donors. Genome-wide SNP genotypes for about three fifths of the roughly 670 donors were used in a later genetic analysis, which treated that subset as a discovery cohort. A separate validation cohort of some 130 different subjects was used in addition to the approximately 700-subject first cohort. The study at large found these results: The sequencing pipeline was judged likely to have produced a cluster of highly shared sequence variants as a technical artifact. The 87-base-pair reads could not distinguish some IMGT-functional V segments, including TRBV6-2 and TRBV6-3, so those segments were excluded. It was suggested by the authors that the approach could potentially be generalized to other disease states and immunological phenotypes. A later analysis reported that several top co-occurrence clusters appeared linked to parvovirus B19, influenza, CMV and Epstein-Barr virus. Sequencing depth was assumed to be roughly uniform across donors in the presence/absence analyses, though that assumption may not hold. When HLA alleles, especially DR and DQ, strongly co-occurred, TCR associations were difficult to assign to individual alleles. Most TCR sequences were seen in very few donors, while some public TCRs were found in many individuals. Linkage disequilibrium might explain the correlated functional status among segregating V segments, but an unknown experimental factor could not be ruled out. Most CMV-associated TCR beta chains appeared to be HLA-restricted in a later analysis, and the HLA associations seemed to be driven largely by CMV exposure. Compared with the roughly 710-donor mean, donors in an Asian-associated ancestry cluster had fewer N-insertions in productive TCRs, according to a later genetic analysis. A later analysis associated 17,000 or so TCR beta sequences with specific HLA alleles at a false discovery rate of 0.05. The cohort was sequenced for TCR beta chains only, and without alpha or paired-chain data the features that could be detected were limited. An association between a missense DCLRE1C variant and V-gene and J-gene trimming of TCR beta chains was found in a later genetic analysis and replicated in an independent cohort. A further reported finding was that TCR beta sequences accurately predicted the HLA-A and HLA-B alleles for most subjects in the first cohort. The classifier was reported to diagnose cytomegalovirus status with high specificity and sensitivity in both the original cohort and the validation cohort. Because HLA typing was missing for some donors at each locus, association tests included only the typed subset. About 17 rarely observed V segments, including chromosome 9 orphons, were excluded from the earlier analysis of about 500 of the donors because counts were too low. In vitro tests confirmed that a few of the cytomegalovirus-associated TCR beta chains recognize cytomegalovirus antigens. In a later analysis, TCR association rates were found to vary across HLA loci, with the most associated TCRs seen for DRB1 alleles and the fewest for HLA-C alleles. The only immune exposure information available for the cohort was CMV serostatus. The study listed 150 to 200 TCR beta chains as associated with cytomegalovirus. In a later analysis, HLA-associated TCR beta chains were found to be more clonally expanded and to have lower generation probabilities than equally common non-associated chains. In an earlier analysis of fewer than 750 of the donors, most TCR beta V segments were observed in productive rearrangements about 87% or about 30% of the time, broadly matching IMGT annotations.

The cohort was made up of 500 to 800 healthy bone marrow donors. At the time of sampling, every cohort member was nominally healthy, though immune exposures that went unrecorded were likely present. Of the 710 or so cohort members, about 290 had a positive CMV serostatus and about 400 had a negative one, while no CMV serostatus was recorded for the donor. A peripheral blood sample was collected from each donor, and TCR beta sequencing was performed on peripheral blood mononuclear cells. The Qiagen DNeasy Blood Extraction Kit was used to extract genomic DNA from the blood cell samples. The germline V gene gives CDR1 as KGHSH and CDR2 as LQKENI. The CDR3 measures 16 amino acids from cysteine to phenylalanine. The entry retains the CDR3 DNA only, 48 bases that are in frame from base 1. Unmatched junction bases come to 4, with V trimmed by 2 bases and J by 2 bases. As concerns this clone: This receptor's antigen is unknown. No base qualities exist here, and no much larger clone lies one base off it.

The library was prepared using the immunoSEQ multiplex PCR assay. A mixture of 60 forward primers for TCR Vbeta segments and 13 reverse primers for TCR Jbeta segments was used in the multiplex PCR. The CDR3 region of rearranged TCR beta genes was amplified from genomic DNA by a multiplex PCR assay. On the Illumina HiSeq System, the amplified TCR beta libraries were sequenced as 87-base-pair reads. Under the source paper's analysis protocol: A later analysis counted about 80 million unique TCR beta chains across the 666 repertoires, and roughly 11 million of these chains were shared by at least two donors. A nearest-neighbor algorithm error-corrected the raw reads and collapsed the reads into unique sequences, merging closely related sequences to remove PCR and sequencing errors. V, D and J gene segments were assigned by aligning CDR3 sequences to IMGT reference sequences. For a sequence to be retained, at least a six-nucleotide match to both a V gene segment and a J gene segment was required. Rearrangements were classified as productive when the CDR3 lacked stop codons and remained in frame with V and J, and all other rearrangements were classified as non-productive. CDR3 was defined according to IMGT convention as the region running from the second conserved V-encoded cysteine to the conserved J-encoded phenylalanine. In an earlier analysis of 500 to 650 of the donors, sequences lacking an unambiguous match to a single V gene segment were excluded. In an earlier analysis of several hundred of the donors, V segments were called functional above 56.7% productive rearrangements and were called segregating when the between-donor standard deviation exceeded 5%. A statistical classification framework was built for diagnosing cytomegalovirus status from the catalog of TCR beta chain sequences. In a later analysis, V and J genes were assigned by comparing TCR nucleotide sequences against IMGT/GENE-DB human TR gene sequences. The TCRdist pipeline was used in a later analysis to assign CDR3 sequences and most-parsimonious VDJ recombination scenarios. A later analysis defined each TCR beta chain by its CDR3 amino acid sequence plus V-gene family, and excluded reads lacking a unique V-gene family. To address suspected cross-contamination and a sequencing artifact, a later analysis removed a few hundred highly shared, low-generation-probability nucleotide sequences. For each public chain, a later analysis derived a clonal expansion index from normalized ranks of inferred template counts within each repertoire. In a later analysis, generation probabilities were computed using a VDJ recombination model fitted to out-of-frame rearrangements, and the results were checked against IGoR. A later analysis scored TCR-TCR, TCR-HLA and TCR-CMV co-occurrence with hypergeometric tests, applying a repertoire-size bias correction to TCR pairs. In a later analysis, false discovery rates were estimated by permuting HLA or CMV assignments 20 times. In a later analysis, co-occurring TCRs were grouped using DBSCAN, with TCRdist sequence similarity added in when clustering inside HLA-allele-positive subsets. For co-occurrence clustering, repertoires with fewer than 30,000 or more than 120,000 public chains were excluded, along with four or five repertoires with anomalous nucleotide sharing. TCRdb carries this immuneACCESS record with in-frame sequences only. Its versions omit some clonotypes, under half of them owing to an unresolved V gene in the studies checked, with the rest unexplained. V and J calls plus clone size are reproduced from that table; the DNA served to infer D and trimming. For this sample there are about 150,000 clones; more than 75% appear just once. The ten largest clones represent 3.5% to 4.5% of the sample.

Recombination joined TRBV18 with TRBJ2-3; the central 10 bases match TRBD2. Source material: PBMCs. The TCR was taken from a human donor in good health. The CDR3 here reads CASSPVAGGVTDTQYF. The bases are TGTGCCAGCTCACCAGTAGCGGGGGGTGTCACAGATACGCAGTATTTT.